This passage covers 15 T cell receptor beta chains from one sample sequenced in a study of blood T cell repertoires in COVID-19. Some clones are missing from TCRdb's copy, which holds only in-frame ones; the method was immunoSEQ multiplex PCR. The data show 95,000 to 100,000 clones, approximately 92% seen once. The sequenced sample was peripheral blood. The receptors here all came from a man aged 45-65 years with active COVID-19.

This clone was detected once. The chain combines TRBV28 with TRBJ2-7; 10 bases match TRBD1. After removal of 4 bases from V and 3 bases from J, the junction contained 9 bases not matched to a gene. Looked up from germline, CDR1 is MDHEN and CDR2 is SYDVKM. The CDR3 is 16 amino acids. Here the CDR3 reads CASSSETGGSLYEQYF. CDR3 sequence (DNA): TGTGCCAGCAGTTCCGAGACAGGGGGCTCCCTCTACGAGCAGTACTTC. Combining the CDR3 with reference TRBV28 and TRBJ2-7 gives the whole variable domain DVKVTQSSRYLVKRTGEKVFLECVQDMDHENMFWYRQDPGLGLRLIYFSYDVKMKEKGDIPEGYSVSREKKERFSLILESASTNQTSMYLCASSSETGGSLYEQYFGPGTRLTVT.

The rearrangement uses TRBV6-5 and TRBJ2-7; the D gene is possibly TRBD2 (7 bases). This CDR3 comprises 13 residues. Trimming left V 3 bases short and J 6 bases short, with 12 bases between. Germline values: CDR1 MNHEY, CDR2 SVGAGI. The CDR3 sequence: CASSYGGAREQYF. The CDR3 region has the DNA TGTGCCAGCAGTTATGGGGGGGCGCGCGAGCAGTACTTC.

This sequence joins TRBV6-5 and TRBJ1-3; TRBD1 matches 7 bases. The CDR3 sequence is 14 residues long. The ends lost 7 bases at V and 9 bases at J; junction bases unmatched: 12. The germline CDR1 and CDR2 sequences are MNHEY and SVGAGI. CDR3 in DNA: TGTGCCAGCAAAGAACAGGGGAGCCGGGGCACCATATATTTT. It yields the protein CASKEQGSRGTIYF.

This clone was picked up one time. The rearrangement joins TRBV5-1 to TRBJ2-5; 8 bases are a match to TRBD2. In germline, CDR1 is SGHRS, CDR2 YFSETQ. The V gene end was trimmed by 0 bases and the J gene end by 4 bases; junction bases not matched to a gene: 5. The CDR3 has 15 residues. CDR3 residues: CASSLDSGAGETQYF. The CDR3 DNA sequence: TGCGCCAGCAGCTTGGATAGCGGGGCCGGAGAGACCCAGTACTTC.

The V gene is TRBV15, the J gene TRBJ1-5; weak D call: TRBD1 (6 bases). The CDR3 spans 15 residues. Between the trimmed V and J ends, which lost 1 base and 5 bases, there was a span of 12 bases. Germline V CDR1 and CDR2: LNHNV, YYDKDF (reference sequence). CDR3 residues: CATSRVRGGYQPQHF. Here the CDR3 DNA reads TGTGCCACCAGCAGAGTCAGGGGTGGGTATCAGCCCCAGCATTTT.

This clone was detected a few times. This chain uses TRBV7-9 with TRBJ2-2; D call uncertain. Germline V gene lookup returns CDR1 SEHNR and CDR2 FQNEAQ (reference sequence). CDR3 length equals 13 residues. V lost 7 bases and J lost 3, with 9 bases in between. CDR3 DNA sequence: TGTGCCAGCACTTGGCAACACACCGGGGAGCTGTTTTTT. It is translated as CASTWQHTGELFF.

J is TRBJ1-2 and V is TRBV6-5; TRBD1 matches at 7 bases. CDR3 length: 13 amino acids. Germline lookup yields CDR1 MNHEY and CDR2 SVGAGI. After removal of 6 bases from V and 4 bases from J, the junction contained 5 bases not matched to a gene. The DNA for the CDR3 is TGTGCCAGCAGGCCGGGACAGCGCTATGGCTACACCTTC. Its translation: CASRPGQRYGYTF.

In this sample, this clone turned up once. The chain carries TRBV27 and TRBJ2-7; tentatively, D is TRBD2 (8 bases). The CDR3 extends over 17 amino acids. Trimming cost V 0 bases and J 0 bases, with 15 bases left between them. Germline V gives CDR1 MNHEY, CDR2 SMNVEV (reference sequence). The CDR3 spells CASSLSLTGTSSYEQYF. The CDR3 bases are TGTGCCAGCAGTTTATCTCTGACAGGGACTAGCTCCTACGAGCAGTACTTC.

The chain combines TRBV30 with TRBJ1-4; TRBD1 matches 7 bases. The junction had 10 bases not matched to a gene; V was cut back by 5 bases and J by 7 bases. This CDR3 comprises 14 residues. Germline V gene data show CDR1 as GTSNPN and CDR2 as SVGIG (reference sequence). The CDR3 bases are TGTGCCTGGCGATACAGGGGAGGCGGTGAAAAACTGTTTTTT. This sequence encodes CAWRYRGGGEKLFF.

The chain uses TRBV27 and TRBJ1-4; D unclear. This CDR3 has 17 residues. Germline values: CDR1 MNHEY, CDR2 SMNVEV (reference sequence). Trimming took 8 bases from V and 5 from J, leaving 24 bases between them. In DNA, the CDR3 is TGTGCCAGCCGGGCTAGAAAGGACTGGGGAGAAAATGAAAAACTGTTTTTT. Residues: CASRARKDWGENEKLFF.

The chain recombines TRBV3-1 (or the pseudogene TRBV3-2) with TRBJ1-2; 9 bases are a match to TRBD1. Germline CDR1 is LGHDT and CDR2 is YNNKEL (reference sequence). With V trimmed by 4 bases and J by 0 bases, 0 bases remained unmatched. The CDR3 has 14 residues. The CDR3 bases are TGTGCCAGCAGCCGACAGGGGGCTAACTATGGCTACACCTTC. As protein: CASSRQGANYGYTF.

This rearrangement joins TRBV28 to TRBJ2-5; no definite D call. CDR3 length equals 15 residues. Per germline, CDR1 MDHEN and CDR2 SYDVKM. Trimming left V 5 bases short and J 1 base short, with 14 bases between. This chain's CDR3 is CASSPSLTSQETQYF. CDR3 nucleotides: TGTGCCAGCAGTCCATCCTTGACATCCCAAGAGACCCAGTACTTC.

This chain links TRBV27 with TRBJ1-3, with 8 bases matching TRBD1. Losses at the gene ends were 6 bases for V and 1 base for J; bases not matched to a gene: 2. The CDR3 is made up of 14 amino acids. Germline loops: CDR1 MNHEY, CDR2 SMNVEV (reference sequence). The CDR3 protein is CASSQGASGNTIYF. The CDR3 coding sequence is TGTGCCAGCAGCCAGGGGGCTTCTGGAAACACCATATATTTT.

The chain is built from TRBV19 and TRBJ2-1; D perhaps matches TRBD1 (6 bases). Trimming took off 9 bases at V and 0 bases at J, with 12 bases between the two ends. The germline CDR1 and CDR2 sequences are LNHDA and SQIVND (reference sequence). This CDR3 contains 14 residues. In DNA form, the CDR3 reads TGTGCCAGCCAGGGGACGGACTCCTACAATGAGCAGTTCTTC. It is translated as CASQGTDSYNEQFF.

The chain's CDR3 is CASSLGLANEQFF. The CDR3 region has the DNA TGCGCCAGCAGCTTGGGTCTAGCGAATGAGCAGTTCTTC. The chain joins TRBV5-1 to TRBJ2-1; D is perhaps TRBD2 (6 bases). Germline V gene sequence: CDR1 SGHRS, CDR2 YFSETQ. The CDR3 covers 13 residues. Trimming cost V 0 bases and J 7 bases, with 8 bases left between them.